This T cell receptor beta chain comes out of a study of T cell repertoires in cytomegalovirus infection (dated by TCRdb to between 2018 and 2021). In the study overall: Peptide stimulations targeted recently identified HLA-C-restricted CMV epitopes, whose presentation resists viral immunomodulation, together with well-studied HLA-B-restricted epitopes. Donor HLA type was relevant to the analysis, as public TCR beta signatures indicated carriage of CMV infection together with the matching HLA type. What the work shows at the level of the full study, not this receptor alone: The ex vivo response was dominated by HLA-C-restricted CMV-specific TCR beta clonotypes, which also provided the single most frequent clonotype in two of eight donors. In both this cohort and an independent roughly 330-donor cohort, the cumulative frequency of public TCR beta family members distinguished carriers of CMV infection plus the relevant HLA type.

These reads were obtained on an Illumina HiSeq 1500. TCRdb trimmed the raw reads at Q25, called clones with MiXCR and kept productive beta chains. Every entry covers one CDR3 protein and lists the most common genes and DNA from its rows. In this sample the table shows 300,000 to 400,000 distinct CDR3 sequences, almost 30% of which occur a single time. The top ten hold 15% to 20% of the sample. There are 16 amino acids in the CDR3, from cysteine to phenylalanine inclusive. The retained sequence is limited to the CDR3, 48 bases, with the frame set at the first base. Reading the germline V gene (reference sequence) gives CDR1 LNHNV and CDR2 YYDKDF. For this chain, trimming is 5 bases at the V end and 4 bases at the J end, and the number of junction bases without a gene match is 11. Details on this clonotype: The clone's antigen remains unknown. No much larger clonotype is one base removed from it; base qualities were not supplied.

The treatment or condition label corresponds to: in vitro stimulation with specific CMV peptide epitopes to enrich CMV-specific T cells. The sequence derives from a human donor in good health (CMV status not recorded). Some clones in this sample may be carry-over from other donors' samples. The V gene is TRBV15 and the J gene is TRBJ2-7; 10 of the junction bases match TRBD2. Specimen: cultured PBMCs, collected from culture after CMV antigen stimulation. The CDR3: CATSPGGLAAVYEQYF. The DNA sequence follows: TGTGCCACCAGCCCCGGTGGACTAGCGGCCGTTTACGAGCAGTACTTC.